What follows are 32 T cell receptor beta chains derived from one specimen sequenced in a study of blood T cell repertoires in COVID-19. Some clones are missing from TCRdb's copy, which holds only in-frame ones; the method was immunoSEQ multiplex PCR. The sample holds about 68,000 clones, roughly 89% seen once. The sample comprised peripheral blood. The receptors derive from a man aged 50 or older with active COVID-19.

This clone occurred once. V gene TRBV7-9 combines with J gene TRBJ2-7, with 9 bases fitting TRBD1. CDR3 length equals 15 residues. Trimming cost V 3 bases and J 7 bases; bases outside gene matches: 10. Germline CDR1 and CDR2: SEHNR and FQNEAQ (reference sequence). CDR3 coding DNA: TGTGCCAGCAGCTTCTTAAGAACAGGGGGCAAGGAGCAGTACTTC. As protein: CASSFLRTGGKEQYF.

The chain joins TRBV16 to TRBJ1-5; D is unresolved. Germline CDR1 and CDR2: KGHSY and FQNENV. The CDR3 covers 16 residues. V shed 4 bases and J shed 0 bases, with 13 bases lying between them. As DNA, the CDR3 is TGTGCCAGCAGCCCTAGGCGCCCTGATAGCAATCAGCCCCAGCATTTT. Its protein is CASSPRRPDSNQPQHF.

In DNA form, the CDR3 reads TGTGCCAGCAGTTACCTAGCGGGGGGAACCTACAATGAGCAGTTCTTC. It codes for CASSYLAGGTYNEQFF. This chain uses TRBV6-2 or TRBV6-3 with TRBJ2-1; 11 nucleotides agree with TRBD2. V lost 2 bases and J lost 2; bases outside the gene matches: 2. The CDR3 spans 16 residues. The germline V gene encodes CDR1 MNHEY and CDR2 SVGEGT.

The rearrangement joins TRBV30 to TRBJ2-5, with a possible D match to TRBD2 (7 bases). Germline values: CDR1 GTSNPN, CDR2 SVGIG (reference sequence). The CDR3 runs to 14 residues. V was cut by 2 bases and J by 5 bases, with 15 bases left in between. As DNA, the CDR3 is TGTGCCTGGAGTAGGCAGGGGCGGGGGGAGACCCAGTACTTC. Amino acids: CAWSRQGRGETQYF. The full variable domain, its missing parts supplied by reference TRBV30 and TRBJ2-5, is SQTIHQWPATLVQPVGSPLSLECTVEGTSNPNLYWYRQAAGRGLQLLFYSVGIGQISSEVPQNLSASRPQDRQFILSSKKLLLSDSGFYLCAWSRQGRGETQYFGPGTRLLVL.

Written as DNA, the CDR3 is TGTGCCACCAGCGCAGGGGGTGCCACCTTGAACACTGAAGCTTTCTTT. The encoded protein is CATSAGGATLNTEAFF. This chain links TRBV24-1 with TRBJ1-1, with 7 bases identical to TRBD1. From germline, CDR1 is KGHDR and CDR2 SFDVKD. The V and J ends lost 7 bases and 0 bases, in that order; junction bases with no gene match: 10. The CDR3 consists of 16 residues.

Only one count was recorded for this clone. The V and J genes are TRBV6-7 and TRBJ1-6, with a weak D call TRBD1 (5 bases). TRBV6-7 is an ORF for which the function is uncertain. Between the trimmed V and J ends, which lost 2 bases and 8 bases, there was a span of 22 bases. The CDR3 covers 18 residues. The CDR3 DNA sequence: TGTGCCAGCAGTTACCCCCGAAGGACACAGGAGATTGATTCACCCCTCCACTTT. Translated: CASSYPRRTQEIDSPLHF.

J is TRBJ2-3 and V is TRBV6-5, with 10 bases aligning to TRBD2. V lost 5 bases and J lost 5; bases outside the gene matches: 4. CDR1 MNHEY and CDR2 SVGAGI come from the germline V gene. The CDR3 runs 14 residues. In DNA form, the CDR3 reads TGTGCCAGCAGTAGCGGGGGGGCTAGAGATACGCAGTATTTT. Translated: CASSSGGARDTQYF.

Here the CDR3 reads CASSVDGGGEQFF. As DNA, the CDR3 is TGTGCCAGCAGCGTAGACGGCGGTGGGGAGCAGTTCTTC. The chain employs TRBV9 and TRBJ2-1; no reliable D call. CDR1 is SGDLS and CDR2 is YYNGEE in the germline V gene. The CDR3 has 13 residues. Trimming pared 0 bases from V and 10 bases from J, leaving 11 bases between.

The chain is built from TRBV10-3 and TRBJ2-3, with 7 nucleotides matching TRBD2. The CDR3 is made up of 14 amino acids. The germline CDR1 and CDR2 sequences are ENHRY and SYGVKD. V shed 8 bases, J shed 4 bases, and the junction held 9 bases outside the gene matches. The CDR3 bases are TGTGCCATCCGGGGAGGGCAGACCCCAGATACGCAGTATTTT. Amino acids: CAIRGGQTPDTQYF.

The rearrangement uses TRBV7-2 and TRBJ1-1, with TRBD1 matching 7 bases. Germline V gene lookup returns CDR1 SGHTA and CDR2 FQGNSA. This CDR3 spans 13 amino acids. J gave up 12 bases and V 4 bases, and 11 bases lay outside the gene matches. CDR3 sequence (DNA): TGTGCCAGCAGCTCCTCTGGGACAGCGAGAACTTTCTTT. Translating gives CASSSSGTARTFF.

The chain joins TRBV25-1 to TRBJ2-5, with D maybe TRBD2 (6 bases). This CDR3 has 14 amino acids. V lost 2 bases, J lost 5 bases, and 12 bases lay in between. CDR1 MGHDK and CDR2 SYGVNS come from the germline V gene. CDR3 in amino acids: CASSERAGRETQYF. The CDR3 DNA is TGTGCCAGCAGTGAACGTGCGGGGAGGGAGACCCAGTACTTC.

The chain joins TRBV5-1 to TRBJ2-1; maybe TRBD2 (7 bases). This CDR3 spans 13 amino acids. The ends were cut back, 5 bases at V and 7 bases at J, with 13 bases in the middle. Germline V gene data show CDR1 as SGHRS and CDR2 as YFSETQ. In DNA, the CDR3 is TGCGCCAGCAGTGGGGGGGCTCCTAATGAGCAGTTCTTC. This translates into CASSGGAPNEQFF.

This chain connects TRBV5-6 to TRBJ1-1; no reliable D call. CDR3 length: 15 amino acids. From germline, CDR1 is SGHDT and CDR2 YYEEEE. V lost 2 bases and J lost 5, with 16 bases in between. The CDR3: CASSLAYVGRTEAFF. The CDR3 region has the DNA TGTGCCAGCAGCTTAGCCTACGTAGGGAGGACTGAAGCTTTCTTT. The full variable domain, with the rest looked up from reference TRBV5-6 and TRBJ1-1, is DAGVTQSPTHLIKTRGQQVTLRCSPKSGHDTVSWYQQALGQGPQFIFQYYEEEERQRGNFPDRFSGHQFPNYSSELNVNALLLGDSALYLCASSLAYVGRTEAFFGQGTRLTVV.

The chain recombines TRBV7-9 with TRBJ1-6; TRBD1 agrees at 8 bases. The CDR3 extends over 14 amino acids. Trimming took 5 bases from V and 10 from J; bases not matched to a gene: 7. CDR1 SEHNR and CDR2 FQNEAQ come from the germline V gene (reference sequence). The CDR3 is CASSPGQGDSPLHF. The CDR3 bases are TGTGCCAGCAGCCCCGGACAGGGCGACTCACCCCTCCACTTT.

The chain combines TRBV4-3 with TRBJ2-4; 7 bases line up with TRBD2. Germline-derived CDR1 and CDR2 are LGHNA and YSLEER. V dropped 0 bases and J dropped 1; count of bases not matched to a gene: 6. This CDR3 spans 17 amino acids. CDR3 DNA: TGCGCCAGCAGCCAAGATGGGGAGGGTAAGGCCAAAAACATTCAGTACTTC. It translates to CASSQDGEGKAKNIQYF.

The table lists this clone with a count of one. The chain is built from TRBV5-1 and TRBJ1-4; 9 bases fit TRBD1. Germline lookup yields CDR1 SGHRS and CDR2 YFSETQ. The CDR3 loop spans 15 amino acids. V dropped 1 base and J dropped 5; count of bases not matched to a gene: 3. The CDR3 DNA reads as TGCGCCAGCAGCTTGCTGGGACAGGGCAATGAAAAACTGTTTTTT. This translates into CASSLLGQGNEKLFF.

The CDR3 DNA sequence: TGTGCCAGCAGCCAAGGACCCGGCGGCAAAGATACGCAGTATTTT. Protein: CASSQGPGGKDTQYF. The chain uses TRBV3-1 (or the pseudogene TRBV3-2) and TRBJ2-3; D unclear. The CDR3 extends over 15 amino acids. The germline V gene encodes CDR1 LGHDT and CDR2 YNNKEL (reference sequence). The germline V and J ends were trimmed by 1 base and 5 bases, with 13 bases remaining between them.

The gene calls are TRBV2 and TRBJ2-7; TRBD2 matches at 9 bases. Trimming removed 6 bases from V and 0 bases from J; junction bases left unmatched: 6. The CDR3 length is 15 residues. Germline CDR1 is SNHLY and CDR2 is FYNNEI. Here the CDR3 reads CASRALAGSSYEQYF. The CDR3 DNA is TGTGCCAGCAGGGCGCTAGCGGGGAGCTCCTACGAGCAGTACTTC.

Turning to this clone: Other DNA sequences in the sample encode the same CDR3. V usage is TRBV6-5 and J usage is TRBJ2-1; D is possibly TRBD1 (6 bases). Deletions cut 0 bases from V and 7 bases from J, with 7 bases between. Germline CDR1 MNHEY, CDR2 SVGAGI. The CDR3 totals 13 residues. The CDR3, as DNA: TGTGCCAGCAGTTACTCCAGGGGAAATGAGCAGTTCTTC. Its translation: CASSYSRGNEQFF.

The gene calls are TRBV29-1 and TRBJ2-5; D uncertain. CDR1 and CDR2 from the germline V gene are SQVTM and ANQGSEA. This CDR3 is built from 15 residues. Trimming cost V 6 bases and J 0 bases, with 17 bases left between them. The CDR3 nucleotides read TGCAGCGTCCGCCGAGGCACCCAGTACCAAGAGACCCAGTACTTC. The encoded protein is CSVRRGTQYQETQYF.

This clone was detected a few times. The chain carries TRBV11-2 and TRBJ2-3, with TRBD1 matching over 8 bases. The length of the CDR3 is 16 residues. Unmatched junction bases numbered 7, after V lost 5 bases and J lost 0 bases. CDR1 is SGHAT and CDR2 is FQNNGV in the germline V gene. The CDR3 reads CASSRWQGASTDTQYF. The CDR3 DNA is TGTGCCAGCAGCCGATGGCAGGGGGCTAGCACAGATACGCAGTATTTT.

Here the CDR3 reads CASSQDERAGARGTEAFF. The CDR3 DNA is TGCGCCAGCAGCCAAGATGAGAGGGCGGGGGCGCGGGGCACTGAAGCTTTCTTT. The J gene is TRBJ1-1, the V gene TRBV4-1; D perhaps matches TRBD1 (6 bases). V lost 0 bases and J 4 bases, leaving 21 bases between the germline ends. CDR1 and CDR2 from the germline V gene are MGHRA and YSYEKL. CDR3 length: 18 residues.

The V gene is TRBV6-2 or TRBV6-3, the J gene TRBJ2-5; tentative D call: TRBD2 (6 bases). This CDR3 is built from 16 residues. Trimming pared 5 bases from V and 4 bases from J, leaving 20 bases between. The germline CDR1 and CDR2 sequences are MNHEY and SVGEGT. The CDR3 sequence is CASSTGLSGRGETQYF. CDR3 in DNA: TGTGCCAGCAGTACCGGACTATCCGGGCGGGGAGAGACCCAGTACTTC.

The chain couples TRBV2 to TRBJ2-2, with 8 bases aligning to TRBD1. Trimming cost V 4 bases and J 5 bases; bases outside gene matches: 0. Per germline, CDR1 SNHLY and CDR2 FYNNEI. The CDR3 contains 13 residues. The CDR3: CASSGQGTGELFF. In nucleotides, the CDR3 is TGTGCCAGCAGTGGACAGGGGACCGGGGAGCTGTTTTTT.

V and J are TRBV23-1 and TRBJ1-3, with 7 bases fitting TRBD1. TRBV23-1 is designated an ORF whose function remains uncertain. The V and J ends lost 0 bases and 0 bases, in that order; junction bases with no gene match: 2. The CDR3 runs 16 residues. CDR3 in DNA: TGCGCCAGCAGTCAATCTCGGACAGGCTCTGGAAACACCATATATTTT. Its protein product is CASSQSRTGSGNTIYF.

The rearrangement links TRBV6-6 to TRBJ1-6; possible D gene TRBD1, 5 bases. CDR1 MNHNY and CDR2 SVGAGI come from the germline V gene (reference sequence). This CDR3 has 16 amino acids. The V end lost 6 bases, the J end lost 0 bases, and 12 bases lay between the germline ends. The CDR3 DNA follows: TGTGCCAGCAGCTCCAGACAGAGCTCCTATAATTCACCCCTCCACTTT. Translating it yields CASSSRQSSYNSPLHF.

The V gene is TRBV6-5, the J gene TRBJ2-5; 10 nucleotides line up with TRBD1. The CDR3 totals 13 residues. The ends lost 10 bases at V and 9 bases at J; junction bases unmatched: 11. The germline CDR1 and CDR2 sequences are MNHEY and SVGAGI. The CDR3 is CATGTGATFPQYF. DNA for the CDR3: TGTGCCACCGGGACAGGGGCCACGTTCCCCCAGTACTTC.

The chain is built from TRBV21-1 and TRBJ1-3; the D call in the table, TRBD1, was not verified against the DNA. TRBV21-1 is tagged as a pseudogene. This CDR3 comprises 17 residues. The CDR3 coding sequence is TGTGCCAGCAGGACCTGGGGGACAGGGGGCCTCATAAACACCATATATTTT. Encoded protein: CASRTWGTGGLINTIYF.

This rearrangement joins TRBV2 to TRBJ2-7; TRBD1 matches at 7 bases. The CDR3 runs to 12 residues. Per the germline V gene, CDR1 is SNHLY and CDR2 is FYNNEI. The J segment lost 3 bases and the V segment lost 5 bases, leaving 1 base of the junction unmatched. Here the CDR3 reads CASSRTGYEQYF. CDR3 in DNA: TGTGCCAGCAGTAGGACAGGCTACGAGCAGTACTTC. Together with reference TRBV2 and TRBJ2-7, the CDR3 gives the full variable domain: EPEVTQTPSHQVTQMGQEVILRCVPISNHLYFYWYRQILGQKVEFLVSFYNNEISEKSEIFDDQFSVERPDGSNFTLKIRSTKLEDSAMYFCASSRTGYEQYFGPGTRLTVT.

This sequence joins TRBV5-1 and TRBJ1-2; 8 bases align to TRBD1. Germline V gene data show CDR1 as SGHRS and CDR2 as YFSETQ. This CDR3 spans 13 amino acids. V gave up 4 bases and J gave up 8 bases; unmatched junction bases: 7. The CDR3 DNA sequence: TGCGCCAGCAGCCCCGGACAGGGCCAAGGCTACACCTTC. It encodes CASSPGQGQGYTF.

The chain uses TRBV5-4 and TRBJ2-1; TRBD2 agrees at 12 bases. The V segment lost 4 bases and the J segment 4 bases; nucleotides outside the gene matches: 3. CDR1 and CDR2 (germline): SGHNT, YYREEE (reference sequence). The CDR3 runs to 15 residues. The CDR3 region is CASSPLAGGYNEQFF. The CDR3 region has the DNA TGTGCCAGCAGCCCACTAGCGGGGGGTTACAATGAGCAGTTCTTC.

The chain joins TRBV15 to TRBJ2-4; 11 nucleotides match TRBD1. This CDR3 is built from 17 residues. Germline CDR1 is LNHNV and CDR2 is YYDKDF (reference sequence). The ends lost 0 bases at V and 2 bases at J; junction bases unmatched: 3. The DNA for the CDR3 is TGTGCCACCAGCAGAGATTGGGACAGGGGGACCAAAAACATTCAGTACTTC. Its translation: CATSRDWDRGTKNIQYF.